Listed below are T cell receptor beta chains from one sample, sequenced in a study of T-cell memory formation after mild COVID-19. TCRdb passed the 5' RACE reads through MiXCR, listing each CDR3 protein once. The sample lists under 250,000 distinct CDR3 sequences, over 9.5% occurring once. Sequences were obtained from PBMCs or a T cell subset sorted from them (not recorded which). Receptors were obtained from a man younger than 35 who had mild COVID-19 (a few samples of this study predate the infection). Cell type and time point are not known. Each CDR3 is given with its conserved first and last residue. The order of the fields is J gene, D gene, V gene, CDR3 length, clone size, CDR3 protein, CDR3 DNA. The D gene is left open where the match is weak. The listing skips clone size in some rows; elsewhere it reads once, few, many or a size class.

TRBJ1-2	TRBD1	TRBV7-9	15	-	CASSSQGARDYGYTF	TGTGCCAGCAGCAGCCAGGGGGCGCGGGACTATGGCTACACCTTC
TRBJ2-7	-	TRBV5-4	14	-	CASSAILNAYEQYF	TGTGCCAGCAGCGCGATATTGAACGCCTACGAGCAGTACTTC
TRBJ1-1	-	TRBV6-5	13	-	CASSYGRITEAFF	TGTGCCAGCAGTTACGGCCGGATCACTGAAGCTTTCTTT
TRBJ2-5	-	TRBV5-6	11	-	CASKLGETQYF	TGTGCCAGCAAGCTTGGGGAGACCCAGTACTTC
TRBJ1-2	TRBD1	TRBV25-1	14	-	CASRDRGFPYGYTF	TGTGCCAGCAGAGACAGGGGATTCCCATATGGCTACACCTTC
TRBJ2-7	-	TRBV7-2	14	few	CASSSRLSSYEQYF	TGTGCCAGCAGCTCCAGGTTGAGCTCCTACGAGCAGTACTTC
TRBJ2-1	-	TRBV24-1	12	few	CATSDRDNEQFF	TGTGCCACCAGTGACAGGGACAATGAGCAGTTCTTC
TRBJ2-1	-	TRBV7-2	16	-	CASSLRGVTSYNEQFF	TGTGCCAGCAGCCTAAGAGGAGTAACCTCCTACAATGAGCAGTTCTTC
TRBJ1-1	-	TRBV5-1	10	-	CASKGDGPFF	TGCGCCAGCAAGGGGGACGGGCCTTTCTTT
TRBJ2-6	TRBD1	TRBV6-5	17	-	CASTRIITGAGANVLTF	TGTGCCAGCACCAGAATTATTACAGGGGCTGGGGCCAACGTCCTGACTTTC
TRBJ1-1	TRBD1	TRBV5-1	14	many	CASSFGTGGTEAFF	TGCGCCAGCAGCTTCGGGACAGGCGGGACTGAAGCTTTCTTT
TRBJ2-7	TRBD1	TRBV9	15	-	CASSYTGGAGYEQYF	TGTGCCAGCAGCTATACAGGGGGCGCGGGGTACGAGCAGTACTTC
TRBJ2-3	-	TRBV5-4	17	few	CASSLVFRQASTDTQYF	TGTGCCAGCAGCTTGGTTTTCAGGCAAGCTAGCACAGATACGCAGTATTTT
TRBJ2-5	-	TRBV12-3/TRBV12-4	15	few	CASSPSGTVGETQYF	TGTGCCAGCAGCCCCTCCGGGACGGTTGGAGAGACCCAGTACTTC